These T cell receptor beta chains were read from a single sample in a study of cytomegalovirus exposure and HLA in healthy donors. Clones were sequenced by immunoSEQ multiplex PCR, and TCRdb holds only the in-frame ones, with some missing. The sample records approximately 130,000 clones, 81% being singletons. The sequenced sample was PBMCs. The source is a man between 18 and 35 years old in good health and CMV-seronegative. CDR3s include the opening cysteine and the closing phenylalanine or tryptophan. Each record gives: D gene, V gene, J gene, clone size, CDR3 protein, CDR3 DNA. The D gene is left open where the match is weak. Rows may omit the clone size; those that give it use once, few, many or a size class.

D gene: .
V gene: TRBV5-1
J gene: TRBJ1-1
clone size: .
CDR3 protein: CASREAPNTEAFF
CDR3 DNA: TGCGCCAGCAGGGAGGCGCCGAACACTGAAGCTTTCTTT

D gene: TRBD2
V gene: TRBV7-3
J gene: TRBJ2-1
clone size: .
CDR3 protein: CASSSGLAGEGEQFF
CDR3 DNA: TGTGCCAGCAGCTCGGGACTAGCGGGGGAGGGTGAGCAGTTCTTC

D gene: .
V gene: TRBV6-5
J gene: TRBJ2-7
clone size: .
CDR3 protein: CASSRTQVSYEQYF
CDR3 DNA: TGTGCCAGCAGTCGCACACAGGTGTCCTACGAGCAGTACTTC

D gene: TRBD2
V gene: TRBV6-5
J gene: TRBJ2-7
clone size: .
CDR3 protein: CASSYSEGSGGHEQYF
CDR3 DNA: TGTGCCAGCAGTTACTCGGAGGGTAGCGGGGGTCACGAGCAGTACTTC

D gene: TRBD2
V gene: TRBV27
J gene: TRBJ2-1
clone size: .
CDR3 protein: CASSKTSGGVNEQFF
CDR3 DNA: TGTGCCAGCAGTAAAACTAGCGGGGGAGTCAATGAGCAGTTCTTC

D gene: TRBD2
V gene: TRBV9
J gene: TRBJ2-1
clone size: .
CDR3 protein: CASSVDPTLAGGWYEQFF
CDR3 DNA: TGTGCCAGCAGCGTAGACCCTACCCTAGCGGGGGGTTGGTATGAGCAGTTCTTC

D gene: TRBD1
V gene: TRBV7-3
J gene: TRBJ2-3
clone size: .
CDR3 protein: CASSLRGLGTDTQYF
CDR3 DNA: TGTGCCAGCAGCTTGAGGGGGCTGGGCACAGATACGCAGTATTTT

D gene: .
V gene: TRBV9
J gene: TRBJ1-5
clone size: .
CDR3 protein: CASSVDGYSNQPQHF
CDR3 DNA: TGTGCCAGCAGCGTAGACGGGTATAGCAATCAGCCCCAGCATTTT

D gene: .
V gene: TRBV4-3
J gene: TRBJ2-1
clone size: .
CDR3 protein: CASSQGSGSYNEQFF
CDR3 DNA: TGCGCCAGCAGCCAAGGGAGCGGCTCCTACAATGAGCAGTTCTTC

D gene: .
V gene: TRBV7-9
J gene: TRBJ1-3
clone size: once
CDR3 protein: CSSSPQEAPGNTIYF
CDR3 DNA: TGTTCCAGCAGCCCTCAGGAGGCCCCTGGAAACACCATATATTTT

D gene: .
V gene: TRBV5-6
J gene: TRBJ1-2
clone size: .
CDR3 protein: CASSLISGSLTNYGYTF
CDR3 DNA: TGTGCCAGCAGCTTGATTTCAGGAAGCTTAACTAACTATGGCTACACCTTC

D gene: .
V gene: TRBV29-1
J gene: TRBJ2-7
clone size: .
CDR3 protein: CSVALSLSEQYF
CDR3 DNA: TGCAGCGTTGCCCTCAGTCTTTCCGAGCAGTACTTC

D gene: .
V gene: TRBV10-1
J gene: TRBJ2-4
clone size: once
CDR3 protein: CASRFSRMNAKNIQYF
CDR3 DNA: TGCGCCAGCAGGTTCTCGCGGATGAACGCCAAAAACATTCAGTACTTC

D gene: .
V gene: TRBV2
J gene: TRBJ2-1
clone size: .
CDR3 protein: CASSDWLGASNEQFF
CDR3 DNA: TGTGCCAGCAGTGATTGGTTGGGGGCCTCCAATGAGCAGTTCTTC

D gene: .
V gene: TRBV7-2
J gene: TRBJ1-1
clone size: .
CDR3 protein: CASTLGRGSTEAFF
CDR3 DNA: TGTGCCAGCACATTGGGGAGGGGGAGCACTGAAGCTTTCTTT

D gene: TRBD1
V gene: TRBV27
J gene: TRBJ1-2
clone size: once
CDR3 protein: CASSLPTGRGYTF
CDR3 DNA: TGTGCCAGCAGTTTACCGACAGGGCGAGGCTACACCTTC

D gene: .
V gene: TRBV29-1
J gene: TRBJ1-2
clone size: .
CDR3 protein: CSVPTGVYGYTF
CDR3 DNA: TGCAGCGTTCCGACGGGGGTCTATGGCTACACCTTC

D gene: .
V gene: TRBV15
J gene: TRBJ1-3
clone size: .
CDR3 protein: CATSRGGSGGGNTIYF
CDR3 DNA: TGTGCCACCAGCAGAGGAGGGTCGGGGGGCGGAAACACCATATATTTT

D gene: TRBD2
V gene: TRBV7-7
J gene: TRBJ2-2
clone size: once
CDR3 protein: CASSLGPAGGTGELFF
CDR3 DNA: TGTGCCAGCAGCTTAGGCCCAGCGGGGGGCACCGGGGAGCTGTTTTTT

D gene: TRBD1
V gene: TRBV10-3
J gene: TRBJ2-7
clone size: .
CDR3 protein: CAISGDRVDEQYF
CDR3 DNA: TGTGCCATCAGTGGTGACAGGGTGGACGAGCAGTACTTC

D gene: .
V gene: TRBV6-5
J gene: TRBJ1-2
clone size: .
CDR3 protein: CASSYSQGNYGYTF
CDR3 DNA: TGTGCCAGCAGTTACTCGCAGGGAAACTATGGCTACACCTTC

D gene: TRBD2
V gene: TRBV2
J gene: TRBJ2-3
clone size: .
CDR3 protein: CASRRTSVNTDTQYF
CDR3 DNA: TGTGCCAGCAGGAGGACTAGCGTGAACACAGATACGCAGTATTTT

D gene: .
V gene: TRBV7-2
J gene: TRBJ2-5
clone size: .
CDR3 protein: CASSLAPRLRGHQETQYF
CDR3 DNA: TGTGCCAGCAGCTTAGCTCCCCGTTTGCGGGGCCACCAAGAGACCCAGTACTTC

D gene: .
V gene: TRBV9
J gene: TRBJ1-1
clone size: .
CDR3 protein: CASSAGSSEAFF
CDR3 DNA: TGTGCCAGCAGCGCGGGGAGTTCTGAAGCTTTCTTT

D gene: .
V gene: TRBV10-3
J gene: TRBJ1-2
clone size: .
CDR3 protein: CATTPVPENYGYTF
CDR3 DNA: TGTGCCACGACTCCAGTGCCGGAAAACTATGGCTACACCTTC

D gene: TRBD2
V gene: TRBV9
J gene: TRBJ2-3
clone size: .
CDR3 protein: CASSVVGGGTDTQYF
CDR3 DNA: TGTGCCAGCAGCGTAGTTGGCGGGGGTACAGATACGCAGTATTTT

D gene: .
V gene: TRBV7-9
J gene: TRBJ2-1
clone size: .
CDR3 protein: CASSLVGSWEQFF
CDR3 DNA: TGTGCCAGCAGCTTAGTGGGCTCGTGGGAGCAGTTCTTC

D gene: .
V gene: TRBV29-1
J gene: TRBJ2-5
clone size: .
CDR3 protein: CSVTIQETQYF
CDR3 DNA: TGCAGCGTGACTATACAAGAGACCCAGTACTTC

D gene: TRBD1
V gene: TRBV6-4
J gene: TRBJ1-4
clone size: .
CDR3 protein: CASSADTGGSEKLFF
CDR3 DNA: TGTGCCAGCAGCGCCGACACAGGGGGCAGCGAAAAACTGTTTTTT

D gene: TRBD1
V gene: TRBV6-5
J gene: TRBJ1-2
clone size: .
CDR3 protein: CASSYREGQGYGYTF
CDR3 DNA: TGTGCCAGCAGTTACAGGGAGGGACAGGGGTATGGCTACACCTTC

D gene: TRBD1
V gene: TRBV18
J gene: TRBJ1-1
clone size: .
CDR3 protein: CASSQGAGMNTEAFF
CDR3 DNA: TGTGCCAGCTCACAGGGGGCGGGAATGAACACTGAAGCTTTCTTT

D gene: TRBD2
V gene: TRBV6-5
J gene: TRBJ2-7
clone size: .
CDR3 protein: CASGSRGANPEQYF
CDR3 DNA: TGCGCCAGCGGGAGTCGGGGGGCGAATCCCGAGCAGTACTTC

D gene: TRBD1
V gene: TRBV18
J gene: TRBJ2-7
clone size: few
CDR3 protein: CASSPGTGTTWEQYF
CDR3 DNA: TGTGCCAGCTCACCAGGGACAGGGACTACCTGGGAGCAGTACTTC

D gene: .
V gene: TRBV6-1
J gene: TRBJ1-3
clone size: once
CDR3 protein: CASTGISGNTIYF
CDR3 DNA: TGTGCCAGTACAGGGATCTCTGGAAACACCATATATTTT

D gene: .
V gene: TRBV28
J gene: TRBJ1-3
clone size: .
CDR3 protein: CASTTNGRNTIYF
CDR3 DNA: TGTGCCAGCACCACGAACGGGAGAAACACCATATATTTT